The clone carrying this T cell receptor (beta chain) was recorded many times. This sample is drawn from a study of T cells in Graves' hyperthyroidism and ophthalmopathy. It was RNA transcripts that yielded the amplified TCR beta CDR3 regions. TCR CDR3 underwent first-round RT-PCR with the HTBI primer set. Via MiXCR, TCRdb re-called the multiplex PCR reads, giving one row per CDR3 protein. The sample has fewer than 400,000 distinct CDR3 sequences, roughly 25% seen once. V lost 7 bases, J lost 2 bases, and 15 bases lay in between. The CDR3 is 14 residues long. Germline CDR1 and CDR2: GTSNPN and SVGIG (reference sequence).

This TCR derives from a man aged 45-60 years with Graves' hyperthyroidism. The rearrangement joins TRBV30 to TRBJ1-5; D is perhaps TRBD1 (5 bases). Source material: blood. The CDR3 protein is CASGGAGGNQPQHF. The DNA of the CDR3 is TGTGCCTCCGGAGGGGCGGGAGGCAATCAGCCCCAGCATTTT.